This entry is about one T cell receptor beta chain. Its specificity is not known. This record belongs to a study of T cell responses to AZD1222 COVID-19 vaccine. Overall study results and limits: Seropositive at baseline were only a handful of AZD1222 recipients. The donor group comprised mostly white British people and more females; the analysis possibly underestimated clonal diversity. Unmutated variant regions are reportedly targeted by nearly half of spike-specific TCRs.

Data came from immunoSEQ multiplex PCR; TCRdb stores just in-frame clones and leaves some out. The repertoire includes roughly 77,000 clones, 88% of them detected once, and 5% sits in the top ten. The specimen was peripheral blood, collected on day 0 of MenACWY control vaccination. The source of this sequence is an adult in good health.

The CDR3 loop reads CASSPRDRAAGELFF. CDR3 bases: TGTGCCAGCTCACCCCGGGACAGGGCGGCCGGGGAGCTGTTTTTT. J is TRBJ2-2 and V is TRBV18; the match to TRBD1 covers 9 bases. Trimming took 3 bases from V and 6 from J; bases not matched to a gene: 5. The CDR3 consists of 15 residues. Germline V gene data show CDR1 as KGHSH and CDR2 as LQKENI.